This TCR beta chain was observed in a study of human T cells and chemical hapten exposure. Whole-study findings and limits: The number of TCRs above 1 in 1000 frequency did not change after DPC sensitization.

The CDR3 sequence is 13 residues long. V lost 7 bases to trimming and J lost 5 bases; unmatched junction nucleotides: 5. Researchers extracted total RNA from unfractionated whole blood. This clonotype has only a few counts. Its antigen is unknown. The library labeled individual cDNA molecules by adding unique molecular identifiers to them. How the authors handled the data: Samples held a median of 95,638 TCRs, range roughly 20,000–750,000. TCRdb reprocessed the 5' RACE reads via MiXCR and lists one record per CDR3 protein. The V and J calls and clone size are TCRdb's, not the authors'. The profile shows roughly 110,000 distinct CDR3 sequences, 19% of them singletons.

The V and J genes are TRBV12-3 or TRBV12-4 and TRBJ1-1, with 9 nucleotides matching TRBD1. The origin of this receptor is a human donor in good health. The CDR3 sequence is CASIGTGWTEAFF. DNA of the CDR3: TGTGCCAGCATCGGGACAGGGTGGACTGAAGCTTTCTTT.